Each of the 32 T cell receptor beta chains below was sequenced from the same sample in a study of blood T cell repertoires in COVID-19. Assay: immunoSEQ multiplex PCR; the TCRdb copy retains only in-frame clones and omits some. The sample shows fewer than 90,000 clones, roughly 74% of them seen only once. The sample was peripheral blood. These receptors were collected from a man aged 65 to 85 with COVID-19, enrolled during active disease.

The chain combines TRBV27 with TRBJ2-3; weak D call: TRBD2 (5 bases). With 2 bases removed from V and 1 base from J, the gap between germline ends came to 10 bases. Looked up from germline, CDR1 is MNHEY and CDR2 is SMNVEV (reference sequence). This CDR3 has 15 residues. The CDR3 DNA is TGTGCCAGCAGTTTAAAAGCGGACCGCACAGATACGCAGTATTTT. The encoded protein is CASSLKADRTDTQYF.

This clone was detected once. The chain carries TRBV19 and TRBJ2-1, with 10 bases lining up with TRBD2. The CDR3 is made up of 17 amino acids. From germline, CDR1 is LNHDA and CDR2 SQIVND (reference sequence). The V segment lost 5 bases and the J segment 7 bases; nucleotides outside the gene matches: 14. CDR3 in DNA: TGTGCCAGTAGTCCCGTAGCGGGGGGTCCCTCCCCTAATGAGCAGTTCTTC. This translates into CASSPVAGGPSPNEQFF.

The chain couples TRBV3-1 (or the pseudogene TRBV3-2) to TRBJ1-1; 12 nucleotides line up with TRBD1. The CDR3 totals 14 residues. From germline, CDR1 is LGHDT and CDR2 YNNKEL (reference sequence). V lost 4 bases to trimming and J lost 7 bases; unmatched junction nucleotides: 4. This CDR3 reads CASSPRDRGLEAFF. The CDR3 nucleotides read TGTGCCAGCAGCCCAAGGGACAGGGGGCTTGAAGCTTTCTTT.

This chain links TRBV5-1 with TRBJ2-2; tentatively, D is TRBD2 (6 bases). Germline CDR1 is SGHRS and CDR2 is YFSETQ. Trimming took 7 bases from V and 0 from J, leaving 13 bases between them. The CDR3 has 15 residues. This CDR3 is CASGLLAPNTGELFF. CDR3 nucleotides: TGCGCCAGCGGATTACTAGCCCCGAACACCGGGGAGCTGTTTTTT.

V gene TRBV12-5 combines with J gene TRBJ2-7; D gene ambiguous. The CDR3 spans 13 residues. The germline V gene encodes CDR1 LGHNT and CDR2 FRNRAP. With 9 bases removed from V and 0 bases from J, the gap between germline ends came to 12 bases. The CDR3 here is CASDRGSSYEQYF. The DNA of the CDR3 is TGTGCTAGCGACCGAGGCAGCTCCTACGAGCAGTACTTC.

This sequence joins TRBV2 and TRBJ1-1; tentatively, D is TRBD1 (6 bases). CDR1 and CDR2 from the germline V gene are SNHLY and FYNNEI. V lost 7 bases and J 6 bases, leaving 15 bases between the germline ends. This CDR3 has 13 amino acids. Here the CDR3 DNA reads TGTGCCAGCACCGGTGGGAACAGGGCTGAAGCTTTCTTT. It encodes CASTGGNRAEAFF.

V is TRBV28 and J is TRBJ1-5; D is perhaps TRBD1 (5 bases). The V end lost 1 base, the J end lost 6 bases, and 13 bases lay between the germline ends. Germline V gene data show CDR1 as MDHEN and CDR2 as SYDVKM. The CDR3 sequence is 15 residues long. The DNA of the CDR3 is TGTGCCAGCAGTTTATTTATCCAGGGAGGTCAGCCCCAGCATTTT. Residues: CASSLFIQGGQPQHF.

V usage is TRBV2 and J usage is TRBJ1-2; a possible D gene is TRBD1 (6 bases). This CDR3 is built from 15 residues. CDR1 SNHLY and CDR2 FYNNEI come from the germline V gene. The V end lost 6 bases, the J end lost 1 base, and 15 bases lay between the germline ends. CDR3 region: CASSRTGTNNYGYTF. In DNA form, the CDR3 reads TGTGCCAGCAGCAGGACGGGGACAAATAACTATGGCTACACCTTC.

The V and J genes are TRBV10-3 and TRBJ2-1; D might be TRBD2 (7 bases). CDR1 and CDR2 (germline): ENHRY, SYGVKD. V lost 10 bases to trimming and J lost 9 bases, with 16 bases between them. The CDR3 is made up of 12 amino acids. CDR3 amino acids: CATKGGVGEQFF. The CDR3 region has the DNA TGTGCCACCAAGGGGGGGGTTGGTGAGCAGTTCTTC.

The CDR3 loop reads CASSSSRVRGLNYGYTF. DNA for the CDR3: TGTGCCAGCAGTTCCTCGAGGGTGCGAGGGCTCAACTATGGCTACACCTTC. The chain employs TRBV27 and TRBJ1-2, with D hard to call. Trimming left V 4 bases short and J 2 bases short, with 20 bases between. The CDR3 sequence is 17 residues long. Germline loops: CDR1 MNHEY, CDR2 SMNVEV (reference sequence).

This chain joins TRBV5-5 and TRBJ1-4; D unclear. V was pared by 2 bases and J by 7 bases, with 15 bases between. Germline V gene data show CDR1 as SGHKS and CDR2 as YYEKEE (reference sequence). There are 15 residues in the CDR3. CDR3: CASSFSRSRGEKLFF. The CDR3 coding sequence is TGTGCCAGCAGCTTTAGCCGGTCGCGGGGTGAAAAACTGTTTTTT.

The chain uses TRBV7-8 and TRBJ2-2; D not certain. Trimming cost V 3 bases and J 6 bases, with 8 bases left between them. The germline V gene has CDR1 SGHVS and CDR2 FQNEAQ. CDR3 length: 13 amino acids. The CDR3 DNA reads TGTGCCAGCAGCTTTACGGGTTCCGGGGAGCTGTTTTTT. Protein sequence: CASSFTGSGELFF. Based on the CDR3 plus reference TRBV7-8 and TRBJ2-2, the full variable domain is GAGVSQSPRYKVAKRGQDVALRCDPISGHVSLFWYQQALGQGPEFLTYFQNEAQLDKSGLPSDRFFAERPEGSVSTLKIQRTQQEDSAVYLCASSFTGSGELFFGEGSRLTVL.

CDR3 nucleotide sequence: TGTGCCAGCAGCTGGGACAGGGGGCGAGAGCAGTACTTC. As protein: CASSWDRGREQYF. This chain uses TRBV7-8 with TRBJ2-7; 12 nucleotides align to TRBD1. Germline CDR1 SGHVS, CDR2 FQNEAQ. J was trimmed by 7 bases and V by 4 bases; bases with no gene match: 2. This CDR3 comprises 13 residues.

The rearrangement joins TRBV30 to TRBJ1-2, with D tentatively TRBD1 (6 bases). The CDR3 length is 12 residues. The germline V gene encodes CDR1 GTSNPN and CDR2 SVGIG (reference sequence). V gave up 3 bases and J gave up 8 bases, with 13 bases separating them. The CDR3: CAWRNRVRGYTF. The CDR3 region has the DNA TGTGCCTGGAGAAACAGGGTGCGCGGCTACACCTTC.

The chain joins TRBV5-1 to TRBJ2-1, with TRBD1 as a possible D gene (6 bases). The CDR3 contains 15 residues. Per germline, CDR1 SGHRS and CDR2 YFSETQ. Deletions cut 4 bases from V and 3 bases from J, with 14 bases between. The CDR3 protein is CASSITTGNYNEQFF. The CDR3 DNA is TGCGCCAGCAGCATAACGACAGGAAACTACAATGAGCAGTTCTTC.

The rearrangement uses TRBV20-1 and TRBJ2-6; D unclear. CDR1 is DFQATT, CDR2 SNEGSKA, per germline (reference sequence). V was trimmed by 3 bases and J by 0 bases, leaving 3 bases between them. The CDR3 is 13 residues long. This CDR3 is CSASLSGANVLTF. The CDR3 DNA reads TGCAGTGCTAGTCTCTCTGGGGCCAACGTCCTGACTTTC.

CDR3 in DNA: TGTGCCAGCAGCTTGACAGGGGGCGCCTCCACTGAAGCTTTCTTT. Its translation: CASSLTGGASTEAFF. The rearrangement joins TRBV7-3 to TRBJ1-1, with 10 bases fitting TRBD1. This CDR3 has 15 amino acids. With V trimmed by 3 bases and J by 4 bases, 5 bases remained unmatched. Germline CDR1 SGHTA, CDR2 FQGTGA.

This chain joins TRBV19 and TRBJ1-1; D unclear. This CDR3 is built from 14 residues. The V end was cut by 5 bases, the J end by 1 base, with 11 bases between. In germline, CDR1 is LNHDA, CDR2 SQIVND (reference sequence). CDR3 in DNA: TGTGCCAGTAGTGTCGGCCAGGAGAACACTGAAGCTTTCTTT. Encoded protein: CASSVGQENTEAFF.

The chain uses TRBV19 and TRBJ1-2; 10 bases are a match to TRBD1. After removal of 6 bases from V and 4 bases from J, the junction contained 5 bases not matched to a gene. Per the germline V gene, CDR1 is LNHDA and CDR2 is SQIVND (reference sequence). The CDR3 totals 14 residues. The CDR3 here is CASRLGQGIYGYTF. The CDR3 region has the DNA TGTGCCAGTAGGTTGGGACAGGGGATCTATGGCTACACCTTC.

The gene calls are TRBV5-4 and TRBJ2-7; 8 nucleotides line up with TRBD2. Trimming at V came to 3 bases and at J to 2 bases, leaving 10 bases not matched to a gene. Per germline, CDR1 SGHNT and CDR2 YYREEE (reference sequence). CDR3 length: 16 amino acids. Written as DNA, the CDR3 is TGTGCCAGCAGCTCCTCTGGTCGGGGGGGGCCCTACGAGCAGTACTTC. Its translation: CASSSSGRGGPYEQYF. The variable domain in full, completed from reference TRBV5-4 and TRBJ2-7, reads ETGVTQSPTHLIKTRGQQVTLRCSSQSGHNTVSWYQQALGQGPQFIFQYYREEENGRGNFPPRFSGLQFPNYSSELNVNALELDDSALYLCASSSSGRGGPYEQYFGPGTRLTVT.

The chain recombines TRBV10-3 with TRBJ2-1; 8 bases are a match to TRBD2. Germline CDR1 and CDR2: ENHRY and SYGVKD. CDR3 length equals 17 residues. V dropped 4 bases and J dropped 0; count of bases not matched to a gene: 8. Written as DNA, the CDR3 is TGTGCCATCAGTGGTCCGGGACTAGGTGGCTCCTACAATGAGCAGTTCTTC. Protein sequence: CAISGPGLGGSYNEQFF.

The V call is TRBV29-1, the J call TRBJ1-5, with TRBD1 identical over 7 bases. This CDR3 comprises 14 residues. Germline V gene data show CDR1 as SQVTM and CDR2 as ANQGSEA. The trim removed 6 bases at V and 5 bases at J, leaving 10 bases unmatched. The DNA for the CDR3 is TGCAGCGTCAGGGGGGCAGCCTGGGATCAGCCCCAGCATTTT. It translates to CSVRGAAWDQPQHF.

The rearrangement uses TRBV6-4 and TRBJ1-5, with D tentatively TRBD1 (5 bases). The germline CDR1 and CDR2 sequences are MRHNA and SNTAGT. CDR3 length equals 14 residues. Trimming stripped 6 bases from V and 7 bases from J, with 16 bases between. CDR3 DNA: TGTGCCAGCAGACATCGACAGATTCCCCAGCCCCAGCATTTT. This gives the protein CASRHRQIPQPQHF.

The chain links TRBV27 to TRBJ2-1, with 9 bases matching TRBD2. CDR3 size: 16 residues. The V gene end was trimmed by 7 bases and the J gene end by 6 bases; junction bases not matched to a gene: 13. Germline V lookup: CDR1 MNHEY, CDR2 SMNVEV (reference sequence). This chain's CDR3 is CASTPYSGGTRNEQFF. The CDR3 DNA follows: TGTGCCAGCACTCCTTATAGCGGGGGTACTCGCAATGAGCAGTTCTTC.

This clone came up a few times. In DNA form, the CDR3 reads TGTGCCAGCAGCTTTCGTCTGGGGAGCTCTGGAAACACCATATATTTT. This encodes CASSFRLGSSGNTIYF. V is TRBV7-2 and J is TRBJ1-3, with unresolved D. V lost 3 bases and J lost 0, with 12 bases in between. Germline-derived CDR1 and CDR2 are SGHTA and FQGNSA. The length of the CDR3 is 16 residues.

CDR3 protein: CASSLSGTSYGYTF. As DNA, the CDR3 is TGTGCCAGCAGCTTGTCCGGGACAAGCTATGGCTACACCTTC. The chain employs TRBV7-9 and TRBJ1-2; D possibly corresponds to TRBD1 (6 bases). This CDR3 is 14 amino acids long. The germline V and J ends were trimmed by 3 bases and 4 bases, with 12 bases remaining between them. Per germline, CDR1 SEHNR and CDR2 FQNEAQ (reference sequence).

Within the sample, this clone is medium-sized. The chain links TRBV19 to TRBJ1-5; no definite D call. CDR3 length equals 12 residues. Per germline, CDR1 LNHDA and CDR2 SQIVND (reference sequence). V lost 2 bases and J lost 11, with 10 bases in between. DNA for the CDR3: TGTGCCAGTAGTATAATGGGCAGGTCCCAGCATTTT. Translating gives CASSIMGRSQHF.

The rearrangement joins TRBV4-1 to TRBJ2-7; 7 positions agree with TRBD1. The CDR3 has 15 residues. Looked up from germline, CDR1 is MGHRA and CDR2 is YSYEKL. V lost 6 bases, J lost 0 bases, and 8 bases stayed unmatched. Written as DNA, the CDR3 is TGCGCCAGCAGTAGTAGGGGGCAAGGCTCCTACGAGCAGTACTTC. Translated: CASSSRGQGSYEQYF.

The chain uses TRBV11-3 and TRBJ2-1; 11 bases are a match to TRBD2. Trimming removed 5 bases from V and 9 bases from J; junction bases left unmatched: 6. The CDR3 is 14 residues long. CDR1 SGHNT and CDR2 YENEEA come from the germline V gene. The CDR3 sequence is CASSTGLAGSEQFF. CDR3 nucleotide sequence: TGTGCCAGCAGCACCGGACTAGCGGGTAGTGAGCAGTTCTTC.

V is TRBV4-2 and J is TRBJ2-5; TRBD1 matches 7 bases. The V gene's germline CDR1 is LGHNA and CDR2 YNFKEQ. The CDR3 extends over 14 amino acids. With V trimmed by 3 bases and J by 2 bases, 3 bases remained unmatched. DNA of the CDR3: TGTGCCAGCAGCCATCCGGGACAGCAAGAGACCCAGTACTTC. It yields the protein CASSHPGQQETQYF.

The rearrangement joins TRBV19 to TRBJ2-7, with no clear D. The CDR3 sequence is 13 residues long. V gave up 8 bases and J gave up 1 base, with 12 bases separating them. Germline V gives CDR1 LNHDA, CDR2 SQIVND (reference sequence). The CDR3 sequence is CASFDRVSYEQYF. CDR3 coding DNA: TGTGCCAGTTTTGATCGGGTTTCCTACGAGCAGTACTTC.

This clone showed up just a few times. The V call is TRBV19, the J call TRBJ2-2; 10 nucleotides match TRBD2. The V segment lost 2 bases and the J segment 2 bases; nucleotides outside the gene matches: 5. The germline V gene has CDR1 LNHDA and CDR2 SQIVND (reference sequence). CDR3 length: 17 amino acids. Written as DNA, the CDR3 is TGTGCCAGTAGTATAATATGGACTAGCGGTAACACCGGGGAGCTGTTTTTT. It translates to CASSIIWTSGNTGELFF.